Listed below are T cell receptor beta chains from one sample, sequenced in a study of CD8+ T cells in alopecia areata. Generated by immunoSEQ multiplex PCR, the TCRdb table keeps only in-frame clones and is missing some. The sample holds 250,000 to 300,000 clones, roughly 64% seen once. The specimen was CD4+ T cells sorted from blood, collected at week 24, from a patient treated with tofacitinib. These receptors were collected from a human donor with alopecia areata. The CDR3 runs from the conserved cysteine through the conserved F or W. D genes are given only for firm matches. Size values are once, few and many counts, or a class for expanded clones, and some rows have none.

v_call,j_call,clone_size,cdr3_length,d_call,cdr3_nt,cdr3_aa
TRBV6-1,TRBJ1-4,-,10,-,TGTGCCAGCTCAGATGAAAAACTGTTTTTT,CASSDEKLFF
TRBV19,TRBJ1-5,few,16,-,TGTGCCAGTAGTATAGTCGGCAGTAGGAACAATCAGCCCCAGCATTTT,CASSIVGSRNNQPQHF
TRBV5-4,TRBJ2-6,-,13,-,TGTGCCAGCTGGCTCTCTGGGGCCAACGTCCTGACTTTC,CASWLSGANVLTF
TRBV28,TRBJ2-5,-,13,-,TGTGCCAGCAGTTTCAGGGGGGTGGAGACCCAGTACTTC,CASSFRGVETQYF
TRBV4-3,TRBJ2-7,-,13,-,TGCGCCAGCAGCCAAGATTCCGGTTACGAGCAGTACTTC,CASSQDSGYEQYF
TRBV2,TRBJ1-1,-,12,TRBD1,TGTGCCAGCATGCAACGACAGGGGAGAGCTTTCTTT,CASMQRQGRAFF
TRBV4-2,TRBJ2-3,-,14,TRBD2,TGTGCCAGCAGCCCTGGGACTAGCGAAGATACGCAGTATTTT,CASSPGTSEDTQYF
TRBV29-1,TRBJ1-6,-,14,TRBD1,TGCAGCGTCGGAGGGACAGCAACTAATTCACCCCTCCACTTT,CSVGGTATNSPLHF
TRBV30,TRBJ2-1,-,15,-,TGTGCCTGGAGCTCAATAGCAAATATGGGGAATGAGCAGTTCTTC,CAWSSIANMGNEQFF
TRBV4-1,TRBJ1-5,-,17,-,TGCGCCAGCAGCCAAGATAGCGACAACCGGGCAGGGATTGCCCAGCATTTT,CASSQDSDNRAGIAQHF
TRBV5-6,TRBJ1-2,-,12,-,TGTGCCAGCAGCACCCTTAGCTATGGCTACACCTTC,CASSTLSYGYTF
TRBV2,TRBJ2-7,-,16,TRBD2,TGTGCCAGCAGTGGGGGACTAGCGGGAAACTCCTACGAGCAGTACTTC,CASSGGLAGNSYEQYF
TRBV7-6,TRBJ1-3,-,14,TRBD1,TGTGCCAGCAGCTCGGGACAGCCTCGAAACACCATATATTTT,CASSSGQPRNTIYF
TRBV4-1,TRBJ2-2,few,16,-,TGCGCCAGCAGCCAAGGGTTAGGCTTTTCTAGTGGGGAGCTGTTTTTT,CASSQGLGFSSGELFF
TRBV29-1,TRBJ2-7,-,13,-,TGCAGCGTTGCGTTAGGGCCCTCTGCCGAGCAGTACTTC,CSVALGPSAEQYF
TRBV4-3,TRBJ1-5,-,15,-,TGCGCCAGCAGCCAAGATAGGGCGGGACGATGGCCCCAGCATTTT,CASSQDRAGRWPQHF
TRBV29-1,TRBJ2-5,-,12,TRBD2,TGCAGCGTTGCACCGGGAGGGGAGACCCAGTACTTC,CSVAPGGETQYF
TRBV30,TRBJ1-6,once,15,-,TGTGCCTGGAGTGGACATTCATCTTGGGAGTCACCCCTCCACTTT,CAWSGHSSWESPLHF
TRBV4-1,TRBJ1-5,-,18,TRBD1,TGCGCCAGCAGCCAAGATCTTATCAGGGGGCAACGGAATCAGCCCCAGCATTTT,CASSQDLIRGQRNQPQHF
TRBV30,TRBJ1-4,-,14,-,TGTGCCTGGAGTGTTGGGGTCCTGGATGAAAAACTGTTTTTT,CAWSVGVLDEKLFF
TRBV7-2,TRBJ2-2,-,15,-,TGTGCCAGCAGCTTACGTCGTCAGGCAGCCGGGGAGCTGTTTTTT,CASSLRRQAAGELFF
TRBV29-1,TRBJ2-1,few,12,-,TGCAGCGTTGAACGACTCGATAAATGGAAGTTCTTC,CSVERLDKWKFF
TRBV14,TRBJ2-1,-,15,TRBD1,TGTGCCAGCAGTCAAGACAGGGGGAACTACAATGAGCAGTTCTTC,CASSQDRGNYNEQFF
TRBV30,TRBJ2-5,-,14,TRBD2,TGTGCCTGGAGCCCCGGACTAGCGGGAGAGACCCAGTACTTC,CAWSPGLAGETQYF
TRBV7-2,TRBJ1-6,-,15,TRBD1,TGTGCCAGCAGCTTAAACGCAGGGGGAAATTCACCCCTCCACTTT,CASSLNAGGNSPLHF
TRBV4-1,TRBJ2-5,-,14,-,TGCGCCAGCAGCCCCCCAAGCCTGAGGGAGACCCAGTACTTC,CASSPPSLRETQYF